This T cell receptor (beta chain) was recorded in a study of CD8 T cells in ankylosing spondylitis. Findings and limits, study-wide: Disease-linked clones reportedly concentrated significantly in matched ankylosing spondylitis synovial fluid. Typical of ankylosing spondylitis blood, it appeared, was a TCR beta motif of eight highly homologous variants.

This clonotype was seen more than once but under ten times. Its specificity is not known. Scientists made TCR beta libraries using quantitative 5'-RACE with molecular barcodes. TCRdb reprocessed the 5' RACE reads with MiXCR, giving one entry per CDR3 protein. The sample shows about 420,000 distinct CDR3 sequences, about 22% of them seen only once. From germline, CDR1 is SGDLS and CDR2 YYNGEE. The CDR3 totals 15 residues. V was pared by 2 bases and J by 5 bases, with 7 bases of the junction left unmatched. This chain links TRBV9 with TRBJ2-7; TRBD1 matches 10 bases. The TCR comes from a male donor with ankylosing spondylitis. The sequenced sample consisted of blood, either unsorted or a sorted T cell fraction (not recorded which). Here the CDR3 reads CASSVTGTGDDEQYF. CDR3 nucleotide sequence: TGTGCCAGCAGCGTTACCGGGACAGGGGACGACGAGCAGTACTTC.